Below are 18 T cell receptor beta chains sequenced from a single sample in a study of radiotherapy plus CTLA-4 blockade in lung cancer. Here immunoSEQ multiplex PCR was the method, and the copy in TCRdb shows in-frame clones only, minus some. There are roughly 48,000 clones in the sample; 82% occur only once, and approximately 3.3% lies in the top ten. The material sequenced was peripheral blood, taken from a patient treated with radiotherapy plus ipilimumab. The receptor source for this set is a human donor with non-small cell lung cancer who had stable disease on radiotherapy plus ipilimumab.

The chain combines TRBV2 with TRBJ2-5; D unresolved. CDR3 length equals 12 residues. CDR1 SNHLY and CDR2 FYNNEI come from the germline V gene. V shed 1 base and J shed 11 bases, with 11 bases lying between them. The CDR3 loop is CASSEDLVEQYF. The CDR3 DNA reads TGTGCCAGCAGTGAAGACTTAGTGGAGCAGTACTTC.

The CDR3 here is CASSPSFGGRTNEKLFF. In nucleotides, the CDR3 is TGTGCCAGCAGCCCTTCCTTCGGGGGGCGAACTAATGAAAAACTGTTTTTT. This chain uses TRBV7-9 with TRBJ1-4; possibly TRBD1 for D (6 bases). V was trimmed by 5 bases and J by 1 base, leaving 17 bases between them. This CDR3 contains 17 residues. Germline V gene data show CDR1 as SEHNR and CDR2 as FQNEAQ (reference sequence).

The chain links TRBV4-3 to TRBJ2-2, with a weak D call TRBD2 (5 bases). V was clipped by 0 bases and J by 3 bases, with 8 bases between them. The CDR3 covers 15 residues. Germline values: CDR1 LGHNA, CDR2 YSLEER. The CDR3 DNA is TGCGCCAGCAGCCAAGATCGGGGATACACCGGGGAGCTGTTTTTT. Its protein is CASSQDRGYTGELFF.

This clone was counted a few times. This chain uses TRBV6-5 with TRBJ2-7; D gene uncertain. The germline gives CDR1 MNHEY, CDR2 SVGAGI. The CDR3 length is 16 residues. V was trimmed by 0 bases and J by 2 bases, leaving 14 bases between them. The CDR3 DNA reads TGTGCCAGCAGTTACTCGCCGACTCAATCTACCTACGAGCAGTACTTC. It encodes CASSYSPTQSTYEQYF.

This clone has more than one count but fewer than ten. The chain uses TRBV18 and TRBJ2-7; D remains unclear. The CDR3 runs 12 residues. Trimming left V 4 bases short and J 0 bases short, with 4 bases between. The germline V gene has CDR1 KGHSH and CDR2 LQKENI. The CDR3 DNA reads as TGTGCCAGCTCACGAGACTCCTACGAGCAGTACTTC. This codes for CASSRDSYEQYF.

The chain has TRBV7-2 and TRBJ2-1, with 9 bases identical to TRBD2. J lost 6 bases, V lost 7 bases, and 7 bases had no gene match. Germline values: CDR1 SGHTA, CDR2 FQGNSA. CDR3 length: 14 amino acids. In nucleotides, the CDR3 is TGTGCCAGCATGAGCGGGAGGTTAATCAATGAGCAGTTCTTC. Translating gives CASMSGRLINEQFF.

V usage is TRBV5-4 and J usage is TRBJ1-4; D is possibly TRBD1 (5 bases). The germline CDR1 and CDR2 sequences are SGHNT and YYREEE (reference sequence). Trimming took 0 bases from V and 5 from J, leaving 11 bases between them. The CDR3 covers 15 residues. CDR3 in DNA: TGTGCCAGCAGCTTGGGCACAGGTGAAAATGAAAAACTGTTTTTT. Residues: CASSLGTGENEKLFF.

This chain joins TRBV15 and TRBJ2-1; 9 bases are shared with TRBD1. Trimming cost V 10 bases and J 5 bases; bases outside gene matches: 12. The germline V gene has CDR1 LNHNV and CDR2 YYDKDF (reference sequence). There are 15 residues in the CDR3. The CDR3 here is CAIARGQGMHNEQFF. The CDR3 DNA reads TGTGCCATAGCCCGGGGACAGGGTATGCACAATGAGCAGTTCTTC.

This chain joins TRBV19 and TRBJ2-3, with TRBD1 matching 10 bases. The CDR3 is made up of 16 amino acids. The V and J ends lost 4 bases and 1 base, in that order; junction bases with no gene match: 5. In germline, CDR1 is LNHDA, CDR2 SQIVND (reference sequence). The CDR3 nucleotides read TGTGCCAGTAGTAAGACAGGGGGCATCGGCACAGATACGCAGTATTTT. Translated: CASSKTGGIGTDTQYF.

V gene TRBV5-6 combines with J gene TRBJ2-1; perhaps TRBD2 as D (6 bases). From germline, CDR1 is SGHDT and CDR2 YYEEEE. The V end was cut by 3 bases, the J end by 5 bases, with 6 bases between. The CDR3 sequence is 12 residues long. CDR3 sequence reads: CASSWGDNEQFF. The DNA of the CDR3 is TGTGCCAGCAGCTGGGGGGACAATGAGCAGTTCTTC.

Here the CDR3 reads CASRPPSGGTYNEQFF. Here the CDR3 DNA reads TGTGCCAGCAGACCCCCTAGCGGGGGAACCTACAATGAGCAGTTCTTC. V usage is TRBV5-6 and J usage is TRBJ2-1, with TRBD2 matching over 10 bases. The length of the CDR3 is 16 residues. V lost 5 bases and J lost 2; bases outside the gene matches: 7. Germline loops: CDR1 SGHDT, CDR2 YYEEEE. Based on the CDR3 plus reference TRBV5-6 and TRBJ2-1, the full variable domain is DAGVTQSPTHLIKTRGQQVTLRCSPKSGHDTVSWYQQALGQGPQFIFQYYEEEERQRGNFPDRFSGHQFPNYSSELNVNALLLGDSALYLCASRPPSGGTYNEQFFGPGTRLTVL.

This clone has just a few counts. The CDR3 sequence is CASSESRASGRSYEQYF. The CDR3 DNA reads as TGCGCCAGCAGTGAGTCGCGGGCTAGCGGGAGGTCCTACGAGCAGTACTTC. The V gene is TRBV10-2, the J gene TRBJ2-7; 11 positions match TRBD2. Germline V gene lookup returns CDR1 WSHSY and CDR2 SAAADI. Trimming cost V 0 bases and J 1 base; bases outside gene matches: 5. There are 17 residues in the CDR3.

This clone was observed a handful of times. The chain uses TRBV4-3 and TRBJ2-5, with TRBD2 matching 8 bases. The CDR3 covers 17 residues. Looked up from germline, CDR1 is LGHNA and CDR2 is YSLEER. J lost 1 base, V lost 1 base, and 8 bases had no gene match. The CDR3 spells CASSQGNSGNGQETQYF. CDR3 DNA sequence: TGCGCCAGCAGCCAAGGGAATAGCGGGAACGGCCAAGAGACCCAGTACTTC.

The chain recombines TRBV7-2 with TRBJ2-7; 8 nucleotides line up with TRBD2. The germline gives CDR1 SGHTA, CDR2 FQGNSA. V dropped 6 bases and J dropped 0; count of bases not matched to a gene: 10. The CDR3 is made up of 16 amino acids. CDR3 sequence: CASSYSAGASSYEQYF. For the CDR3, the DNA is TGTGCCAGCAGTTACTCAGCGGGAGCCTCCTCCTACGAGCAGTACTTC.

The chain has TRBV29-1 and TRBJ2-1, with D possibly matching TRBD2 (5 bases). The V gene's germline CDR1 is SQVTM and CDR2 ANQGSEA. V lost 0 bases and J 7 bases, leaving 16 bases between the germline ends. The CDR3 totals 15 residues. CDR3 nucleotide sequence: TGCAGCGTTGAAGATCTCGGGAAGCCGGGGAATGAGCAGTTCTTC. This gives the protein CSVEDLGKPGNEQFF.

V gene TRBV6-6 combines with J gene TRBJ2-1; D unclear. The germline V gene has CDR1 MNHNY and CDR2 SVGAGI (reference sequence). Trimming cost V 10 bases and J 2 bases, with 12 bases left between them. The CDR3 is 13 amino acids. DNA for the CDR3: TGTGCCACCGGTATTCTGGCCTACAATGAGCAGTTCTTC. Protein product: CATGILAYNEQFF.

V gene TRBV21-1 combines with J gene TRBJ2-7; the table assigns TRBD1, which was not confirmed against the DNA. TRBV21-1 is a listed pseudogene. The CDR3 is 15 residues long. DNA for the CDR3: TGTGCCAGCAGCATTGGACACTTGGGTACCTACGAGCAGTACTTC. Translating it yields CASSIGHLGTYEQYF.

This sequence joins TRBV19 and TRBJ2-6; D unresolved. Germline loops: CDR1 LNHDA, CDR2 SQIVND (reference sequence). V lost 7 bases, J lost 2 bases, and 6 bases lay in between. This CDR3 region has 13 residues. This chain's CDR3 is CASTPPGANVLTF. CDR3 nucleotides: TGTGCCAGTACCCCTCCTGGGGCCAACGTCCTGACTTTC.